This TCR beta chain appears in the sequencing data of a study of cytomegalovirus exposure and HLA in healthy donors. Study-level information: A preliminary data release comprised approximately 85 million unique TCRs obtained from HLA-typed donors. Findings and caveats of the study: Later analysis placed DRB1 highest and HLA-C lowest in TCR association rates, which differed by HLA locus.

With 0 bases clipped from V and 3 bases from J, the junction kept 11 bases outside the gene matches. There are 18 residues in the CDR3. Germline CDR1 reads LNHNV; CDR2 reads YYDKDF (reference sequence). The PCR ran on 60 Vbeta and 13 Jbeta primers. Generated by immunoSEQ multiplex PCR, the TCRdb table keeps only in-frame clones and is missing some. The sample records approximately 110,000 clones, approximately 70% being singletons. A remark on this clone: The antigen is undetermined.

The TCR comes from a woman in her seventies in good health and CMV-seropositive. The J gene is TRBJ1-5, the V gene TRBV15; 7 bases match TRBD1. The sequencing input was PBMCs. CDR3 in amino acids: CATSRDPLDRKTNQPQHF. The CDR3 nucleotides read TGTGCCACCAGCAGAGATCCGCTGGACAGGAAAACCAATCAGCCCCAGCATTTT.